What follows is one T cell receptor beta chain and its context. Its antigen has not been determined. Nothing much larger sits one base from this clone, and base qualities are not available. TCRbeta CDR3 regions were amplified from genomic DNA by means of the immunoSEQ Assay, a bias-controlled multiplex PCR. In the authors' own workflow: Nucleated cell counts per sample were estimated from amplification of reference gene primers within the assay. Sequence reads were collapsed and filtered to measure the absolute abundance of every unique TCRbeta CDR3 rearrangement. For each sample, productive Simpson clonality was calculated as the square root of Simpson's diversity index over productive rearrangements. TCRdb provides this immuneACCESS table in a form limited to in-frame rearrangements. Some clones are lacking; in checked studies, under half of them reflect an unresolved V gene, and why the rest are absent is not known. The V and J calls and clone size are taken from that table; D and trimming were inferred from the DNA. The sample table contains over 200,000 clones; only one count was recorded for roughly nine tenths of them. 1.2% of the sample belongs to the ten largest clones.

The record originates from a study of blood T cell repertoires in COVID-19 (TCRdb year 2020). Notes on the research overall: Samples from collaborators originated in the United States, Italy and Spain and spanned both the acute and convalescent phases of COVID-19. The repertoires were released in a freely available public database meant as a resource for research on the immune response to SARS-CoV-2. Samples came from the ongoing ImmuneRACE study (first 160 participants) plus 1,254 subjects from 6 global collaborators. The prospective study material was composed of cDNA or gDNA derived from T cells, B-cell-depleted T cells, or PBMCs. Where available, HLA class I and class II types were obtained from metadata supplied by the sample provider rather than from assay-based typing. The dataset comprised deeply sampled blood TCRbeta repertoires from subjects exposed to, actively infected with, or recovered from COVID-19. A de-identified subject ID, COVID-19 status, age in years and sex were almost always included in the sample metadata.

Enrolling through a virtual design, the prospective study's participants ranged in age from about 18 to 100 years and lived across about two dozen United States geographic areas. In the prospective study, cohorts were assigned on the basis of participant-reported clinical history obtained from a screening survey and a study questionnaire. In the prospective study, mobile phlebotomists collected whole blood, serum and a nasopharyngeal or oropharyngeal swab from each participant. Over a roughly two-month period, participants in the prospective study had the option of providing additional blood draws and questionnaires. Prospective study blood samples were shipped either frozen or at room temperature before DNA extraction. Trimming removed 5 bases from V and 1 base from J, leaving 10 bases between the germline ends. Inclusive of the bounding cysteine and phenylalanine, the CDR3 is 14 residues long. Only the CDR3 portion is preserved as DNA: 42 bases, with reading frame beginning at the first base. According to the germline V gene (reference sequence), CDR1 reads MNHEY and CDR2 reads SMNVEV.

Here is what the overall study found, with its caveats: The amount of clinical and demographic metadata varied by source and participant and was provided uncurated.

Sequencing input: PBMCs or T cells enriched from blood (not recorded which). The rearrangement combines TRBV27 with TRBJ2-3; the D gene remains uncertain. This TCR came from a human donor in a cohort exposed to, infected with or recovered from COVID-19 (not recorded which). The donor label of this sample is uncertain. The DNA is TGTGCCAGCAGTCCCATGGGCGGCACAGATACGCAGTATTTT. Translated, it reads CASSPMGGTDTQYF.